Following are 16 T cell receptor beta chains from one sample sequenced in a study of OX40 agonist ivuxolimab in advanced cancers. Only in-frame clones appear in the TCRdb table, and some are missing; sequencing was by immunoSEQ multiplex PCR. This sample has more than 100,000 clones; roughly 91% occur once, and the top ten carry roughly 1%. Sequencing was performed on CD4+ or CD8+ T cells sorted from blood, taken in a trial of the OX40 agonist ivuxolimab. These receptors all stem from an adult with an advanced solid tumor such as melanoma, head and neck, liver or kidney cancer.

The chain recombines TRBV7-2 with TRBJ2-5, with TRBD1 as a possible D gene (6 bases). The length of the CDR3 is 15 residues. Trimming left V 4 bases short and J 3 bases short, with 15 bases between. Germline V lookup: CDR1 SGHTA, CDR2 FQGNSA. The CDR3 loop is CASSSFNRQEETQYF. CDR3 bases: TGTGCCAGCAGCTCCTTCAATAGACAGGAAGAGACCCAGTACTTC.

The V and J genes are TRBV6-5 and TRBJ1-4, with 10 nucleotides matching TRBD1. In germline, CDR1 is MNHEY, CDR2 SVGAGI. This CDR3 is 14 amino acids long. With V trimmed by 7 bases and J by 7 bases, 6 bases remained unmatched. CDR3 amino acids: CASKSGQGSEKLFF. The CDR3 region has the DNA TGTGCCAGCAAGTCGGGACAGGGGAGTGAAAAACTGTTTTTT.

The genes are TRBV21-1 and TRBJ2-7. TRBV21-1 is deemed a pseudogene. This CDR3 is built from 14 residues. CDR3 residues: CASRIFLDRREQYF. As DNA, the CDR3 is TGTGCCAGCAGAATATTTCTCGACCGAAGGGAGCAGTACTTC.

The CDR3 is CASSPPGLAGGPGRETQYF. The DNA for the CDR3 is TGTGCCAGCTCACCCCCGGGACTAGCGGGGGGGCCGGGCCGAGAGACCCAGTACTTC. This rearrangement joins TRBV18 to TRBJ2-5, with 16 bases identical to TRBD2. Germline CDR1 is KGHSH and CDR2 is LQKENI. The CDR3 loop spans 19 amino acids. V lost 3 bases and J lost 4; bases outside the gene matches: 11.

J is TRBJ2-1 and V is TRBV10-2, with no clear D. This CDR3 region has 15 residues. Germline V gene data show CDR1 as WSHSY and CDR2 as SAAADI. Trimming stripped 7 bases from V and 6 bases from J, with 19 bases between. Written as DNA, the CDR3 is TGCGCCAGCAAATCTGGAAGCTTGGCGGTCAATGAGCAGTTCTTC. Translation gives CASKSGSLAVNEQFF.

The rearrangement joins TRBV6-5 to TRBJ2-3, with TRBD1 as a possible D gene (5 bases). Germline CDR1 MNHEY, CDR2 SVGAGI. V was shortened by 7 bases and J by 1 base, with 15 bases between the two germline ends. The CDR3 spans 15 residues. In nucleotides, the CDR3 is TGTGCCAGCACCCTTCGGGTGGGGCGCACAGATACGCAGTATTTT. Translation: CASTLRVGRTDTQYF.

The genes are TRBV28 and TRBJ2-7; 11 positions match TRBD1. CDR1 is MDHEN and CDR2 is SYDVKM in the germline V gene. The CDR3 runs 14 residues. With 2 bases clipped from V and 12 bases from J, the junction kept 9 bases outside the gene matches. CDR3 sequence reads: CASSLGTGGREGYF. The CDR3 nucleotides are TGTGCCAGCAGTTTAGGGACAGGGGGGCGGGAAGGGTACTTC. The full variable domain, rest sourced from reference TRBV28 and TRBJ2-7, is DVKVTQSSRYLVKRTGEKVFLECVQDMDHENMFWYRQDPGLGLRLIYFSYDVKMKEKGDIPEGYSVSREKKERFSLILESASTNQTSMYLCASSLGTGGREGYFGPGTRLTVT.

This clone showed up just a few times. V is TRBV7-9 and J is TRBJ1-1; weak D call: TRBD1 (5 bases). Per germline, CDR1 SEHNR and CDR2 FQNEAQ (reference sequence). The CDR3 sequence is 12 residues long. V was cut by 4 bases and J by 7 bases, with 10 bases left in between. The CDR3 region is CASSSGASEAFF. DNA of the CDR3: TGTGCCAGCAGCTCTGGGGCGAGTGAAGCTTTCTTT.

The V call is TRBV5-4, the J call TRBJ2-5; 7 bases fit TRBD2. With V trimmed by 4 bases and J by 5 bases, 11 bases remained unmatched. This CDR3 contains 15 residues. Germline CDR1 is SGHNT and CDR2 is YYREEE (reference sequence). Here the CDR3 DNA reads TGTGCCAGCAGCCTCAGGCTCATCGGGGGGGAGACCCAGTACTTC. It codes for CASSLRLIGGETQYF.

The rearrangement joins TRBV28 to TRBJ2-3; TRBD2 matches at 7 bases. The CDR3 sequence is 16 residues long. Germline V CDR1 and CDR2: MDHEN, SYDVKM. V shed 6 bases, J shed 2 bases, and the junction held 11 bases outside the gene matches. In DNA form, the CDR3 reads TGTGCCAGCAGGCCGAGCGGGGACCTCAACACAGATACGCAGTATTTT. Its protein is CASRPSGDLNTDTQYF.

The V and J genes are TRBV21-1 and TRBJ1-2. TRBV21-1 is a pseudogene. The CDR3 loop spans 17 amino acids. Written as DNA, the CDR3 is TGTGCCAGCAGCAAAGTGGGGCCAGGGTGGGACTACTATGGCTACACCTTC. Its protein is CASSKVGPGWDYYGYTF.

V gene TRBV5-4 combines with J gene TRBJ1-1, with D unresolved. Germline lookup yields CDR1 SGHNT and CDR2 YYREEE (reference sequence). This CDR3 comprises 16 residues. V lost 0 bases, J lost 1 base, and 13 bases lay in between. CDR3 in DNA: TGTGCCAGCAGCTTGGGGACTAGGTGGCCGAACACTGAAGCTTTCTTT. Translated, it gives CASSLGTRWPNTEAFF.

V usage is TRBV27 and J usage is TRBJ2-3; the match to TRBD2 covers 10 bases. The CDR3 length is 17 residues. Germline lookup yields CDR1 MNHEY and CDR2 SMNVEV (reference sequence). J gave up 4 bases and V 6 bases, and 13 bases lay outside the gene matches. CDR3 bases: TGTGCCAGCAGATACCTTACTAGCGGGGCGGGGGCAGATACGCAGTATTTT. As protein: CASRYLTSGAGADTQYF.

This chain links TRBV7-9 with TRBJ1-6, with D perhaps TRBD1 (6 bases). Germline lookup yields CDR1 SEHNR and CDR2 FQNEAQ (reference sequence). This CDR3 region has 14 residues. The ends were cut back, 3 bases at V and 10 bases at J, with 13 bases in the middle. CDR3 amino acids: CASSLRGANSPLHF. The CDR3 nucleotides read TGTGCCAGCAGCTTGCGGGGGGCGAACTCACCCCTCCACTTT.

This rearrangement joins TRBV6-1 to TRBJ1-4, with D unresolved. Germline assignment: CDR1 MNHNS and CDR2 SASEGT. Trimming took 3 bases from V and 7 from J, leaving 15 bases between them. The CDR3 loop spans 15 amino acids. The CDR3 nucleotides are TGTGCCAGCAGTGAGGGAGGCTGGAAAAGTGAAAAACTGTTTTTT. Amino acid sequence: CASSEGGWKSEKLFF.

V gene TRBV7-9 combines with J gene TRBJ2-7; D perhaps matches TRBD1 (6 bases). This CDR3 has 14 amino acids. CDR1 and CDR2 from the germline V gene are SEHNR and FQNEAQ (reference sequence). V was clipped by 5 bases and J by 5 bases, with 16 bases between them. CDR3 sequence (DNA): TGTGCCAGCAGCCCCAGACAGGCTAGCCACGAGCAGTACTTC. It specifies CASSPRQASHEQYF.